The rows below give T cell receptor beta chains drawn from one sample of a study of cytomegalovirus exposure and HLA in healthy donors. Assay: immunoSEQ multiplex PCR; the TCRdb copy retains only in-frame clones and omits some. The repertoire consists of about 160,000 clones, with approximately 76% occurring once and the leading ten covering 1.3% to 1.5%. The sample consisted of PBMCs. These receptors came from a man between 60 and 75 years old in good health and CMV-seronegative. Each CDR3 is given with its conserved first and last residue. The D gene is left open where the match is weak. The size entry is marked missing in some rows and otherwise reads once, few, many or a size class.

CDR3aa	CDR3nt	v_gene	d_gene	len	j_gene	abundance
CASSSGTYNEQFF	TGTGCCAGCAGCTCCGGTACCTACAATGAGCAGTTCTTC	TRBV7-8	NA	13	TRBJ2-1	NA
CAIRDFTRQEAQYF	TGTGCCATCAGGGACTTTACGAGACAAGAGGCCCAGTACTTC	TRBV10-3	NA	14	TRBJ2-5	NA
CASSLDTGDYGYTF	TGTGCCAGCAGCTTGGACACAGGGGACTATGGCTACACCTTC	TRBV7-9	TRBD1	14	TRBJ1-2	once
CASSVGQGVGYEQYF	TGTGCCAGCAGCGTAGGGCAGGGTGTAGGCTACGAGCAGTACTTC	TRBV9	NA	15	TRBJ2-7	NA
CASSEAGQAFGGANVLTF	TGTGCCAGCAGTGAAGCGGGACAGGCCTTCGGTGGGGCCAACGTCCTGACTTTC	TRBV2	TRBD1	18	TRBJ2-6	once
CASTRATGMFTGELFF	TGTGCCAGCACCCGAGCGACAGGGATGTTCACCGGGGAGCTGTTTTTT	TRBV7-9	TRBD1	16	TRBJ2-2	few
CASSMDREETQYF	TGTGCCAGTAGTATGGACAGGGAAGAGACCCAGTACTTC	TRBV19	TRBD1	13	TRBJ2-5	NA
CASSIASNTEAFF	TGTGCCAGTAGTATAGCGAGCAACACTGAAGCTTTCTTT	TRBV19	NA	13	TRBJ1-1	NA
CASSLATGSGNTIYF	TGTGCCAGCAGCTTGGCGACAGGCTCTGGAAACACCATATATTTT	TRBV5-6	NA	15	TRBJ1-3	NA
CASSLAGTSGSLGFDEQFF	TGCGCCAGCAGCTTGGCCGGGACTAGCGGGAGCTTGGGGTTCGATGAGCAGTTCTTC	TRBV5-1	TRBD2	19	TRBJ2-1	NA
CASSVSSRTIRNTIYF	TGTGCCAGCAGCGTATCGTCAAGGACTATACGAAACACCATATATTTT	TRBV9	NA	16	TRBJ1-3	NA
CASSYSNPSSGNTIYF	TGTGCCAGCAGTTACTCGAATCCGAGCTCTGGAAACACCATATATTTT	TRBV6-6	NA	16	TRBJ1-3	NA
CASSRTTTGAVAFF	TGTGCCAGCAGCCGCACCACAACAGGGGCCGTAGCTTTCTTT	TRBV11-3	TRBD1	14	TRBJ1-1	few
CASSWSDREQFF	TGTGCCAGCAGCTGGTCGGACAGGGAGCAGTTCTTC	TRBV7-2	TRBD1	12	TRBJ2-1	once
CASSQRIAGGTPDTQYF	TGCGCCAGCAGCCAACGAATAGCGGGGGGAACGCCAGATACGCAGTATTTT	TRBV4-3	TRBD2	17	TRBJ2-3	NA
CASSSYRGGNTEAFF	TGTGCCAGCAGCTCCTACAGGGGAGGGAACACTGAAGCTTTCTTT	TRBV7-2	TRBD1	15	TRBJ1-1	NA
CASSYQTYNEQFF	TGTGCCAGCAGTTACCAGACTTACAATGAGCAGTTCTTC	TRBV6-5	NA	13	TRBJ2-1	NA
CASSPFGGAGYEQYF	TGTGCCAGCAGCCCCTTTGGGGGGGCGGGCTACGAGCAGTACTTC	TRBV5-6	NA	15	TRBJ2-7	NA
CASSLGAALNTEAFF	TGTGCCAGCAGCTTAGGTGCGGCGCTGAACACTGAAGCTTTCTTT	TRBV7-9	NA	15	TRBJ1-1	once
CASGEASGDYEQYF	TGTGCCAGCGGTGAGGCTAGCGGGGACTACGAGCAGTACTTC	TRBV6-5	TRBD2	14	TRBJ2-7	once
CASRGVAGRPDTQYF	TGTGCCAGCAGAGGGGTAGCGGGGAGGCCAGATACGCAGTATTTT	TRBV7-9	TRBD2	15	TRBJ2-3	few
CASSQEGGLAGGEANEQFF	TGCGCCAGCAGCCAAGAGGGGGGACTAGCGGGAGGAGAGGCGAATGAGCAGTTCTTC	TRBV4-3	TRBD2	19	TRBJ2-1	NA
CASSSDTAEAEAFF	TGTGCCAGCAGCTCTGACACGGCGGAGGCTGAAGCTTTCTTT	TRBV11-2	NA	14	TRBJ1-1	NA
CASSFNRDVYGYTF	TGTGCCAGCAGCTTCAACAGGGACGTCTATGGCTACACCTTC	TRBV7-9	NA	14	TRBJ1-2	once
CASSSGQNTEAFF	TGTGCCAGCAGTTCAGGACAGAACACTGAAGCTTTCTTT	TRBV6-5	NA	13	TRBJ1-1	NA
CASSVDLGQGAQETQYF	TGTGCCAGCAGCGTAGACCTGGGACAGGGGGCTCAAGAGACCCAGTACTTC	TRBV9	TRBD1	17	TRBJ2-5	NA
CSVSEGDTQYF	TGCAGCGTATCTGAGGGAGATACGCAGTATTTT	TRBV29-1	NA	11	TRBJ2-3	NA
CASSINGGLGAGELFF	TGTGCCAGCAGTATTAATGGGGGCCTGGGGGCCGGGGAGCTGTTTTTT	TRBV27	NA	16	TRBJ2-2	NA
CASSILEGAPLEQYF	TGTGCCAGCAGCATTTTGGAGGGGGCCCCCCTCGAGCAGTACTTC	TRBV2	NA	15	TRBJ2-7	NA
CASNSGGEETQYF	TGTGCCAGTAATAGCGGGGGGGAAGAGACCCAGTACTTC	TRBV6-1	TRBD2	13	TRBJ2-5	NA
CASSRTGGADQPQHF	TGTGCCAGCAGCAGGACAGGGGGCGCAGATCAGCCCCAGCATTTT	TRBV7-2	TRBD1	15	TRBJ1-5	NA
CASTPTGSSGNTIYF	TGCGCCAGCACCCCGACGGGGAGCTCTGGAAACACCATATATTTT	TRBV5-1	NA	15	TRBJ1-3	NA
CASSLALGARNQPQHF	TGTGCCAGCAGCTTGGCGCTGGGGGCGCGCAATCAGCCCCAGCATTTT	TRBV5-8	NA	16	TRBJ1-5	NA
CASRDGLAGGPGNIQYF	TGTGCCAGTAGAGACGGACTAGCGGGAGGGCCGGGAAACATTCAGTACTTC	TRBV19	TRBD2	17	TRBJ2-4	NA
CSSSPPVANTEAFF	TGTTCCAGCAGCCCTCCGGTTGCGAACACTGAAGCTTTCTTT	TRBV7-9	NA	14	TRBJ1-1	NA
CAWSSNYGYTF	TGTGCCTGGAGTTCAAACTATGGCTACACCTTC	TRBV30	NA	11	TRBJ1-2	NA
CASIEPTGTGNTGELFF	TGTGCCAGCATCGAACCAACCGGGACAGGGAACACCGGGGAGCTGTTTTTT	TRBV28	TRBD1	17	TRBJ2-2	NA
CASSLGQGHQPQHF	TGTGCCAGCAGCCTCGGACAGGGTCATCAGCCCCAGCATTTT	TRBV5-5	TRBD1	14	TRBJ1-5	NA
CASSLSGGVDTQYF	TGTGCCAGCAGTTTATCTGGCGGGGTAGATACGCAGTATTTT	TRBV27	NA	14	TRBJ2-3	NA
CATLPGLAGSETRYF	TGTGCCACCCTCCCGGGACTAGCGGGATCAGAGACCCGGTACTTC	TRBV7-6	TRBD2	15	TRBJ2-5	NA
CASSGWGLAARADQQFF	TGTGCCAGCAGCGGATGGGGACTAGCGGCCCGCGCTGATCAGCAGTTCTTC	TRBV7-3	TRBD2	17	TRBJ2-1	few
CASSYRQAYEQYF	TGTGCCAGCAGCTACCGACAAGCCTACGAGCAGTACTTC	TRBV7-9	NA	13	TRBJ2-7	few
CASSSGLKGSGANVLTF	TGCGCCAGCAGCTCGGGATTGAAAGGCTCTGGGGCCAACGTCCTGACTTTC	TRBV5-1	NA	17	TRBJ2-6	NA
CASSVEGTPHIAMETQYF	TGTGCCAGCAGCGTAGAGGGGACTCCCCACATAGCTATGGAGACCCAGTACTTC	TRBV9	NA	18	TRBJ2-5	NA
CASSLIGGPKEYSGANVLTF	TGTGCCAGCAGTTTAATCGGCGGCCCAAAAGAATACTCTGGGGCCAACGTCCTGACTTTC	TRBV28	NA	20	TRBJ2-6	NA
CASSPDIRTLEIF	TGCGCCAGCAGCCCCGATATCAGGACACTTGAGATCTTC	TRBV5-1	NA	13	TRBJ1-2	NA
CASSSGQGAYEQYF	TGTGCCAGCAGCTCGGGGCAGGGGGCCTACGAGCAGTACTTC	TRBV28	TRBD1	14	TRBJ2-7	few
CASSTPGTDADTQYF	TGTGCCAGTAGCACTCCCGGGACAGATGCAGATACGCAGTATTTT	TRBV19	TRBD1	15	TRBJ2-3	NA
CASSHDRDAPRMNTEAFF	TGCGCCAGCAGCCATGACAGGGACGCTCCCCGGATGAACACTGAAGCTTTCTTT	TRBV5-1	TRBD1	18	TRBJ1-1	NA
CASSPIRDNSYEQYF	TGTGCCAGCAGTCCTATCCGGGACAACTCCTACGAGCAGTACTTC	TRBV11-2	NA	15	TRBJ2-7	few
CASSSPSAGNYNEQFF	TGTGCCAGCAGCTCACCGTCCGCGGGGAATTACAATGAGCAGTTCTTC	TRBV7-6	NA	16	TRBJ2-1	NA
CASSADNRGEQYF	TGTGCCAGTAGTGCAGATAACCGGGGCGAGCAGTACTTC	TRBV19	NA	13	TRBJ2-7	NA
CASSLGAGYQETQYF	TGTGCCAGCAGCCTAGGTGCGGGATACCAAGAGACCCAGTACTTC	TRBV5-4	NA	15	TRBJ2-5	NA
CASSGQGTSTDTQYF	TGTGCCAGCAGTGGCCAGGGAACTAGCACAGATACGCAGTATTTT	TRBV6-1	NA	15	TRBJ2-3	NA
CASSLDRTPNYGYTF	TGTGCCAGCAGCCTCGATAGGACACCGAACTATGGCTACACCTTC	TRBV7-2	NA	15	TRBJ1-2	NA
CASSVAEGLAGDTQYF	TGTGCCAGCAGCGTTGCCGAAGGACTAGCGGGAGACACGCAGTATTTT	TRBV9	TRBD2	16	TRBJ2-3	NA